What follows are 28 T cell receptor beta chains derived from one specimen sequenced in a study of T cell changes during pregnancy in multiple sclerosis. Profiling relied on immunoSEQ multiplex PCR, and the TCRdb table lists in-frame clones only, not all of them. The table shows approximately 99,000 clones, with approximately 95% occurring only once. Sample: peripheral blood, taken after pregnancy. These receptors originate from a female donor with multiple sclerosis, enrolled in a pregnancy study.

The chain carries TRBV5-1 and TRBJ2-3; 7 bases align to TRBD1. The germline V gene encodes CDR1 SGHRS and CDR2 YFSETQ. The V segment lost 3 bases and the J segment 4 bases; nucleotides outside the gene matches: 8. This CDR3 region has 15 residues. CDR3 region: CASSYYRQGSDTQYF. CDR3 bases: TGCGCCAGCAGCTACTACAGACAGGGCTCAGATACGCAGTATTTT.

This chain uses TRBV25-1 with TRBJ1-1; the D gene is possibly TRBD1 (5 bases). The V gene's germline CDR1 is MGHDK and CDR2 SYGVNS. This CDR3 has 13 amino acids. With 5 bases removed from V and 1 base from J, the gap between germline ends came to 8 bases. The CDR3 region has the DNA TGTGCCAGCAGTTTCCAGGGGAACACTGAAGCTTTCTTT. This codes for CASSFQGNTEAFF.

This chain connects TRBV7-9 to TRBJ2-1; 12 bases line up with TRBD1. This CDR3 spans 14 amino acids. Germline V gene lookup returns CDR1 SEHNR and CDR2 FQNEAQ (reference sequence). The J segment lost 8 bases and the V segment lost 8 bases, leaving 7 bases of the junction unmatched. The CDR3 protein is CASLGQGASDEQFF. The CDR3 coding sequence is TGTGCCAGCCTGGGACAGGGGGCGTCGGATGAGCAGTTCTTC.

The rearrangement uses TRBV28 and TRBJ2-1; 8 bases map to TRBD2. CDR3 length equals 15 residues. With V trimmed by 6 bases and J by 8 bases, 12 bases remained unmatched. Looked up from germline, CDR1 is MDHEN and CDR2 is SYDVKM. Here the CDR3 reads CASRQPGLGTDEQFF. In DNA form, the CDR3 reads TGTGCCAGCAGACAGCCGGGACTAGGGACGGATGAGCAGTTCTTC. The variable domain in full, completed from reference TRBV28 and TRBJ2-1, reads DVKVTQSSRYLVKRTGEKVFLECVQDMDHENMFWYRQDPGLGLRLIYFSYDVKMKEKGDIPEGYSVSREKKERFSLILESASTNQTSMYLCASRQPGLGTDEQFFGPGTRLTVL.

This rearrangement joins TRBV7-9 to TRBJ1-4; TRBD1 agrees at 9 bases. The junction had 4 bases not matched to a gene; V was cut back by 4 bases and J by 4 bases. CDR1 and CDR2 from the germline V gene are SEHNR and FQNEAQ (reference sequence). The CDR3 consists of 15 residues. CDR3 nucleotides: TGTGCCAGCAGCTCGGGACAGGGACATAATGAAAAACTGTTTTTT. This sequence encodes CASSSGQGHNEKLFF.

V gene TRBV11-3 combines with J gene TRBJ2-1; 7 bases align to TRBD1. The V segment lost 5 bases and the J segment 8 bases; nucleotides outside the gene matches: 9. There are 14 residues in the CDR3. Germline lookup yields CDR1 SGHNT and CDR2 YENEEA. The DNA for the CDR3 is TGTGCCAGCAGCACGCGGACAGGTTTAGATGAGCAGTTCTTC. Protein: CASSTRTGLDEQFF.

J is TRBJ1-2 and V is TRBV7-9; TRBD1 agrees at 9 bases. The CDR3 is 14 residues long. CDR1 and CDR2 from the germline V gene are SEHNR and FQNEAQ (reference sequence). The V and J ends lost 5 bases and 7 bases, in that order; junction bases with no gene match: 8. The CDR3 loop is CASSAQTGGFGYTF. The CDR3 nucleotides are TGTGCCAGCAGCGCCCAGACAGGGGGATTTGGCTACACCTTC.

This clone was found once. The chain employs TRBV11-2 and TRBJ2-2; 10 bases are a match to TRBD1. The CDR3 sequence is 17 residues long. V lost 4 bases, J lost 6 bases, and 11 bases stayed unmatched. In germline, CDR1 is SGHAT, CDR2 FQNNGV. The DNA for the CDR3 is TGTGCCAGCAGCTCCCGTGCTGGGACAGGGGTCTCCGGGGAGCTGTTTTTT. It translates to CASSSRAGTGVSGELFF. The entire variable domain, with the rest obtained from reference TRBV11-2 and TRBJ2-2, is as follows: EAGVAQSPRYKIIEKRQSVAFWCNPISGHATLYWYQQILGQGPKLLIQFQNNGVVDDSQLPKDRFSAERLKGVDSTLKIQPAKLEDSAVYLCASSSRAGTGVSGELFFGEGSRLTVL.

This chain uses TRBV11-3 with TRBJ2-2; 10 bases are shared with TRBD2. This CDR3 region has 17 residues. Germline V CDR1 and CDR2: SGHNT, YENEEA. With 5 bases clipped from V and 10 bases from J, the junction kept 16 bases outside the gene matches. The CDR3 spells CASSPGLADLVGVELFF. The CDR3 DNA reads as TGTGCCAGCAGCCCCGGACTAGCGGACCTCGTGGGTGTGGAGCTGTTTTTT.

The rearrangement links TRBV7-9 to TRBJ2-1; 10 bases fit TRBD2. The germline V gene encodes CDR1 SEHNR and CDR2 FQNEAQ (reference sequence). The CDR3 loop spans 17 amino acids. After removal of 4 bases from V and 2 bases from J, the junction contained 8 bases not matched to a gene. CDR3 coding DNA: TGTGCCAGCAGCTCCTCCCTAGCGGGAGTAACCTACAATGAGCAGTTCTTC. Protein sequence: CASSSSLAGVTYNEQFF.

The chain has TRBV2 and TRBJ1-2; unclear D gene. The CDR3 totals 13 residues. From germline, CDR1 is SNHLY and CDR2 FYNNEI. V lost 3 bases and J lost 4, with 9 bases in between. The CDR3 DNA sequence: TGTGCCAGCAGTGACAACAGTATCTATGGCTACACCTTC. Protein: CASSDNSIYGYTF.

The chain employs TRBV5-1 and TRBJ2-3, with D possibly matching TRBD1 (6 bases). V shed 6 bases and J shed 0 bases, with 14 bases lying between them. The CDR3 is 15 amino acids. Germline V gives CDR1 SGHRS, CDR2 YFSETQ. The CDR3: CASNQQGTSTDTQYF. CDR3 nucleotide sequence: TGCGCCAGCAACCAACAGGGAACGAGCACAGATACGCAGTATTTT.

The chain carries TRBV9 and TRBJ2-7; 11 nucleotides line up with TRBD1. Germline V gene lookup returns CDR1 SGDLS and CDR2 YYNGEE. V trimming: 2 bases; J trimming: 2 bases; junction bases outside the gene matches: 9. The CDR3 contains 17 residues. CDR3 sequence: CASSVGTGGNPAYEQYF. The CDR3 DNA reads TGTGCCAGCAGCGTTGGGACAGGGGGAAATCCGGCCTACGAGCAGTACTTC. The whole variable domain, remainder taken from reference TRBV9 and TRBJ2-7, is DSGVTQTPKHLITATGQRVTLRCSPRSGDLSVYWYQQSLDQGLQFLIQYYNGEERAKGNILERFSAQQFPDLHSELNLSSLELGDSALYFCASSVGTGGNPAYEQYFGPGTRLTVT.

V gene TRBV21-1 combines with J gene TRBJ1-4; the table's D gene call, TRBD1, was not cross checked with the DNA. TRBV21-1 constitutes a pseudogene. The CDR3 has 15 amino acids. In DNA form, the CDR3 reads TGTGCCAGCAGCAGATACAGGGGCACTAATGAAAAACTGTTTTTT. This translates into CASSRYRGTNEKLFF.

The V and J genes are TRBV2 and TRBJ1-2, with D unresolved. CDR1 is SNHLY and CDR2 is FYNNEI in the germline V gene. The CDR3 runs 12 residues. V was clipped by 8 bases and J by 4 bases, with 11 bases between them. CDR3 in amino acids: CASDSYSYGYTF. In nucleotides, the CDR3 is TGTGCCAGCGATAGTTATAGCTATGGCTACACCTTC.

The chain recombines TRBV19 with TRBJ2-2, with TRBD2 matching 12 bases. The CDR3 consists of 18 residues. The J segment lost 4 bases and the V segment lost 3 bases, leaving 9 bases of the junction unmatched. Germline V CDR1 and CDR2: LNHDA, SQIVND (reference sequence). The CDR3 protein is CASSIRPTSGSGTGELFF. The CDR3 nucleotides read TGTGCCAGTAGTATTCGTCCGACTAGCGGGAGTGGCACCGGGGAGCTGTTTTTT.

This chain joins TRBV15 and TRBJ2-3; a possible D gene is TRBD2 (7 bases). V was trimmed by 5 bases and J by 3 bases, leaving 18 bases between them. Germline lookup yields CDR1 LNHNV and CDR2 YYDKDF (reference sequence). The CDR3 is 16 residues long. The CDR3 bases are TGTGCCACCAGCCCTCTTCAGGGAGGGGGGACAGATACGCAGTATTTT. Translation gives CATSPLQGGGTDTQYF. The entire variable domain, with the rest obtained from reference TRBV15 and TRBJ2-3, is as follows: DAMVIQNPRYQVTQFGKPVTLSCSQTLNHNVMYWYQQKSSQAPKLLFHYYDKDFNNEADTPDNFQSRRPNTSFCFLDIRSPGLGDTAMYLCATSPLQGGGTDTQYFGPGTRLTVL.

The sample holds one count of this clone. The chain couples TRBV7-3 to TRBJ2-1; D is perhaps TRBD1 (5 bases). V shed 2 bases and J shed 4 bases, with 12 bases lying between them. The CDR3 sequence is 15 residues long. Germline V gene lookup returns CDR1 SGHTA and CDR2 FQGTGA. The CDR3 loop reads CASSLDLGPYNEQFF. The CDR3 DNA follows: TGTGCCAGCAGCTTAGACCTGGGGCCTTACAATGAGCAGTTCTTC.

This rearrangement joins TRBV6-1 to TRBJ2-1; D may be TRBD2 (6 bases). Germline CDR1 reads MNHNS; CDR2 reads SASEGT. The CDR3 extends over 15 amino acids. Deletions cut 11 bases from V and 2 bases from J, with 19 bases between. CDR3 amino acids: CAATLSGGAYNEQFF. The CDR3 bases are TGTGCCGCAACCTTAAGCGGCGGGGCCTACAATGAGCAGTTCTTC.

This chain connects TRBV7-9 to TRBJ2-1, with 7 bases identical to TRBD2. This CDR3 has 15 residues. V lost 3 bases to trimming and J lost 4 bases; unmatched junction nucleotides: 6. Germline V gene lookup returns CDR1 SEHNR and CDR2 FQNEAQ (reference sequence). CDR3 residues: CASSLSGISYNEQFF. In nucleotides, the CDR3 is TGTGCCAGCAGCTTGAGCGGGATAAGTTACAATGAGCAGTTCTTC.

The chain employs TRBV30 and TRBJ1-2; D gene ambiguous. Germline CDR1 GTSNPN, CDR2 SVGIG (reference sequence). V lost 4 bases and J 5 bases, leaving 8 bases between the germline ends. The CDR3 covers 11 residues. CDR3 nucleotides: TGTGCCTGGACCAGTGAATATGGCTACACCTTC. The encoded protein is CAWTSEYGYTF.

This clone came up a few times. The chain couples TRBV18 to TRBJ1-5, with 7 bases fitting TRBD1. The trim removed 5 bases at V and 3 bases at J, leaving 4 bases unmatched. This CDR3 has 14 amino acids. Looked up from germline, CDR1 is KGHSH and CDR2 is LQKENI. CDR3 nucleotide sequence: TGTGCCAGCTCAGTGGGACAGTCCAATCAGCCCCAGCATTTT. Encoded protein: CASSVGQSNQPQHF.

V gene TRBV5-1 combines with J gene TRBJ1-2, with D possibly being TRBD1 (6 bases). The length of the CDR3 is 14 residues. V was trimmed by 3 bases and J by 0 bases, leaving 9 bases between them. Germline CDR1 and CDR2: SGHRS and YFSETQ. The chain's CDR3 is CASSWRTANYGYTF. For the CDR3, the DNA is TGCGCCAGCAGCTGGCGGACAGCTAACTATGGCTACACCTTC.

Only a few counts were recorded for this clone. The chain employs TRBV7-9 and TRBJ2-1, with 10 positions matching TRBD1. Germline loops: CDR1 SEHNR, CDR2 FQNEAQ (reference sequence). This CDR3 contains 17 residues. J lost 9 bases, V lost 2 bases, and 13 bases had no gene match. The chain's CDR3 is CASSLTGGGTGVGEQFF. CDR3 bases: TGTGCCAGCAGCTTAACGGGAGGTGGGACAGGGGTAGGTGAGCAGTTCTTC.

The rearrangement uses TRBV7-3 and TRBJ2-1; 7 bases are shared with TRBD2. Trimming at V came to 2 bases and at J to 7 bases, leaving 5 bases not matched to a gene. The germline V gene encodes CDR1 SGHTA and CDR2 FQGTGA. The CDR3 sequence is 14 residues long. DNA of the CDR3: TGTGCCAGCAGCTTAGGCCTAGCGGATAATGAGCAGTTCTTC. Protein product: CASSLGLADNEQFF.

The gene calls are TRBV11-2 and TRBJ1-2; TRBD1 matches at 7 bases. This CDR3 contains 15 residues. V dropped 5 bases and J dropped 1; count of bases not matched to a gene: 7. Germline V gene data show CDR1 as SGHAT and CDR2 as FQNNGV. DNA of the CDR3: TGTGCCAGCAGCCTGACAGGGCTAATTAACTATGGCTACACCTTC. Protein product: CASSLTGLINYGYTF.

The rearrangement joins TRBV5-6 to TRBJ2-3, with TRBD2 matching over 12 bases. V dropped 3 bases and J dropped 0; count of bases not matched to a gene: 11. Germline CDR1 SGHDT, CDR2 YYEEEE. The CDR3 covers 19 residues. The CDR3 loop is CASSSDASGRDYSTDTQYF. In DNA, the CDR3 is TGTGCCAGCAGCTCTGACGCTAGCGGGAGGGACTATAGCACAGATACGCAGTATTTT.

The chain carries TRBV13 and TRBJ1-1; D is undetermined. Trimming took off 1 base at V and 0 bases at J, with 9 bases between the two ends. Per the germline V gene, CDR1 is PRHDT and CDR2 is FYEKMQ (reference sequence). The length of the CDR3 is 15 residues. The CDR3 reads CASSLEAGLNTEAFF. CDR3 DNA sequence: TGTGCCAGCAGCTTAGAGGCAGGCCTGAACACTGAAGCTTTCTTT.